The following is a TCR beta chain sequence with its context. These data are taken from a study of shared clonotypes between healthy human individuals. CDR1 is SGHTA, CDR2 FQGNSA, per germline. V dropped 5 bases and J dropped 5; count of bases not matched to a gene: 16. This CDR3 region has 19 residues. The method was immunoSEQ multiplex PCR; TCRdb's version includes in-frame clones alone and lacks a portion of them. The sample yields about 2.1 million clones, just under 95% seen once. CD45RO-negative CD8 cells positively selected for CCR7 made up the naive population, which excluded terminally differentiated effector memory CD45RA+ cells.

The source of this sequence is a man younger than 30 in good health. Some clones in this sample may be carry-over from other donors' samples. The source material was naive CD8+ T cells from PBMCs. The chain carries TRBV7-2 and TRBJ2-1, with 12 bases identical to TRBD2. The CDR3 DNA follows: TGTGCCAGCAGCACCGGGACAGGGATAACTAGCGGGAGGAACAATGAGCAGTTCTTC. The encoded protein is CASSTGTGITSGRNNEQFF.